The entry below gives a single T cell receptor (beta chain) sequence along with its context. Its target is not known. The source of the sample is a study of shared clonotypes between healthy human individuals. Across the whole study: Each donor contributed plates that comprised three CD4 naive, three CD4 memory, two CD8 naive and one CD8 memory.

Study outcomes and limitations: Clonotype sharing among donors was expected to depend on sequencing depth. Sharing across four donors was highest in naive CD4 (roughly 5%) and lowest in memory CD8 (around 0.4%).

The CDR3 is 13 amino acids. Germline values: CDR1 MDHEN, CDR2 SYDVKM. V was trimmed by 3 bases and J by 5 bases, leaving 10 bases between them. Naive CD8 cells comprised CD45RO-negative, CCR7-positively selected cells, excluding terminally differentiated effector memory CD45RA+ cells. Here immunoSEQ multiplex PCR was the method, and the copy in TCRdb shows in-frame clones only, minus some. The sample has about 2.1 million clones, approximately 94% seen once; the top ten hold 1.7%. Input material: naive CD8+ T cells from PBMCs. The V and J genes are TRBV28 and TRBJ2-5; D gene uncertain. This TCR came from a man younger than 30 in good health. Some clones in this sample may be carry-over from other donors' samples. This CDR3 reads CASSFTPRETQYF. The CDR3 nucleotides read TGTGCCAGCAGTTTCACCCCCCGGGAGACCCAGTACTTC.